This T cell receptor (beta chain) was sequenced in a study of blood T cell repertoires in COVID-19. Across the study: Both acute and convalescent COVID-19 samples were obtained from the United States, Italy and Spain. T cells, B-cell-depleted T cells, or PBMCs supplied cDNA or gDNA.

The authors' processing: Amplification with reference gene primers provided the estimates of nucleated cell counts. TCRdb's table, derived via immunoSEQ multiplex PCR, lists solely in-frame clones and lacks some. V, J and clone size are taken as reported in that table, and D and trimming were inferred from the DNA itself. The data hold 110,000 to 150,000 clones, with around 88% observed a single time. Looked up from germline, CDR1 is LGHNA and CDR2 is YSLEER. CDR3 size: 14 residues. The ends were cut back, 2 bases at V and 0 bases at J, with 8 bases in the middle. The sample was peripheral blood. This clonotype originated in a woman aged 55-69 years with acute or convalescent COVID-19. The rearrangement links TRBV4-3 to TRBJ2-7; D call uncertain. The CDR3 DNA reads TGCGCCAGCAGCCAATCCAGTGCCTCCTACGAGCAGTACTTC. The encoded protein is CASSQSSASYEQYF.